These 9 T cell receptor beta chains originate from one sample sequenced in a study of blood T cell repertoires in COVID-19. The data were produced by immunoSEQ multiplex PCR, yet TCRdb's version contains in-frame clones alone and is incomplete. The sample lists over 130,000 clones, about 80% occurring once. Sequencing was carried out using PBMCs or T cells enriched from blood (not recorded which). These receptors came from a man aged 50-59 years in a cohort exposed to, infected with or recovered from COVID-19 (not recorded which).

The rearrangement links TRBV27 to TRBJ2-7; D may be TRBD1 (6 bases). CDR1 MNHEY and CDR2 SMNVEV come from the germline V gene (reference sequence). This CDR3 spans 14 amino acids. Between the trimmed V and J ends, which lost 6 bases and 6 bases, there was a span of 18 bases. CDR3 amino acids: CASRPHETGSEQYF. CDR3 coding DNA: TGTGCCAGCAGACCCCACGAGACAGGATCCGAGCAGTACTTC.

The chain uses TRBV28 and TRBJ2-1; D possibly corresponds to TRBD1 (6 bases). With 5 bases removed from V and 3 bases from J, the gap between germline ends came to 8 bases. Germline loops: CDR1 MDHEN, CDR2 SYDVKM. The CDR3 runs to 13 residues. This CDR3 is CASSARGYNEQFF. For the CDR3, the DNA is TGTGCCAGCAGTGCCAGGGGCTACAATGAGCAGTTCTTC.

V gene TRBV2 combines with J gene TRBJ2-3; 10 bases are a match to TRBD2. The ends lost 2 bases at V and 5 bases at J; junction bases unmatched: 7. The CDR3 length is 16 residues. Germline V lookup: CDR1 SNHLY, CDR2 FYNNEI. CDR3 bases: TGTGCCAGCAGTGAAAGGCTAGCGGGAGCAATAGATACGCAGTATTTT. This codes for CASSERLAGAIDTQYF.

The CDR3 region has the DNA TGCGCCAGCAGCCAAGCCCTCGTCGAGACCCAGTACTTC. Protein product: CASSQALVETQYF. The J gene is TRBJ2-5, the V gene TRBV4-3; D remains unclear. The ends were cut back, 1 base at V and 5 bases at J, with 8 bases in the middle. The germline V gene encodes CDR1 LGHNA and CDR2 YSLEER. The length of the CDR3 is 13 residues.

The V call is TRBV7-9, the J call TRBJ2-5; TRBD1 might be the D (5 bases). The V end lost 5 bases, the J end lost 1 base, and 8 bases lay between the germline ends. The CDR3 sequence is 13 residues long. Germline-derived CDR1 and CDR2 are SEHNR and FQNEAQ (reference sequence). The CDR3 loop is CASSLDSQETQYF. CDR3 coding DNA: TGTGCCAGCAGCCTCGACAGCCAAGAGACCCAGTACTTC.

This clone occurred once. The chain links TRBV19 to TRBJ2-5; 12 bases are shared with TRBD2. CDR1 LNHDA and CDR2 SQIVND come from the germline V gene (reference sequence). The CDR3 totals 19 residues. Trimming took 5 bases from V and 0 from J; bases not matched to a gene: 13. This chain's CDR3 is CASSFRPSGRAGYQETQYF. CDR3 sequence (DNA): TGTGCCAGTAGTTTTCGTCCTAGCGGGAGGGCGGGGTACCAAGAGACCCAGTACTTC.

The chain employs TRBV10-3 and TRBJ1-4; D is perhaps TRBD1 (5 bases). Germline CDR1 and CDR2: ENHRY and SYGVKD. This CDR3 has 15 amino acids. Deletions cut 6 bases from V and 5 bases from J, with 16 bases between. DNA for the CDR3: TGTGCCATCAGATCACAAGGGGCTCCGAATGAAAAACTGTTTTTT. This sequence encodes CAIRSQGAPNEKLFF.

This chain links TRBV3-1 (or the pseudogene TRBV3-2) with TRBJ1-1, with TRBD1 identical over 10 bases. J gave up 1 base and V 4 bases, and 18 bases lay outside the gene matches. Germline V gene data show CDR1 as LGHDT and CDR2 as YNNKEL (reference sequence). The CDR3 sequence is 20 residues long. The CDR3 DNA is TGTGCCAGCAGCCCCCCAAAGGGTAGGGACAGGGGATGTTCGAACACTGAAGCTTTCTTT. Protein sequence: CASSPPKGRDRGCSNTEAFF.

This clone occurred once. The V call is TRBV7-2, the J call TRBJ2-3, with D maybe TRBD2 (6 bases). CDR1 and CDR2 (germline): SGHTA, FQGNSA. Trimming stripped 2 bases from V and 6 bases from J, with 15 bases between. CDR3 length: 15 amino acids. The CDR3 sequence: CASSLLADGGDTQYF. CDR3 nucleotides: TGTGCCAGCAGCTTACTTGCCGACGGAGGGGATACGCAGTATTTT.